This is a list of T cell receptor beta chains from one sample in a study of graft-versus-host responses after intestinal transplantation. Method: immunoSEQ multiplex PCR; TCRdb's copy keeps in-frame clones and lacks some. The sample lists about 63,000 clones, approximately 91% occurring once. This specimen was ileum tissue, taken less than 400 days after transplant. The receptors shown here come from a human patient who received an intestinal transplant, so some T cells may come from the graft donor. The conserved cysteine and the conserved F or W are not part of the CDR3 here.

len,j_gene,v_gene,CDR3aa
14,TRBJ2-2,TRBV9,ASSPPAGREVGELF
12,TRBJ2-5,TRBV10-2,ASSLLGVQETQY
16,TRBJ2-2,TRBV15,ATSKPLGGGLMVGELF
14,TRBJ2-7,TRBV6-6,ASGSVPRPRNYEQY
13,TRBJ2-2,TRBV28,ASTLLSGNTGELF
14,TRBJ2-7,TRBV21-1,ASSKMPGNLSYEQY
11,TRBJ2-7,TRBV15,ATSRGVSYEQY
13,TRBJ1-1,TRBV11-1,ASSLDQGLSSEAF
12,TRBJ2-1,TRBV28,ASLDRESWSEQF
12,TRBJ2-7,TRBV9,ASSSLAGPYEQY
12,TRBJ1-6,TRBV5-1,ASSLMGFNSPLH
12,TRBJ2-2,TRBV2,ASLLQGAAGELF
13,TRBJ1-2,TRBV14,ASSQDRGQNYGYT
13,TRBJ2-7,TRBV4-1,ASSQDIAGANEQY
13,TRBJ1-1,TRBV19,ASSIPPGPNTEAF
13,TRBJ2-2,TRBV6-1,ASSGQGMSTGELF
11,TRBJ1-2,TRBV11-2,ASSFLGAYGYT
13,TRBJ2-7,TRBV6-6,ASSYGTSQFYEQY
12,TRBJ1-6,TRBV7-2,ASSLARDRAPLH
13,TRBJ2-1,TRBV6-5,ASSPGVSDYNEQF
12,NA,TRBV6-1,ASCSGTGVSEQY
14,TRBJ2-5,TRBV6-5,ASSYSAGGQRGTQY
12,TRBJ2-7,TRBV28,ASSPGTGSYEQY
11,TRBJ2-7,TRBV28,ASRKTGFYEQY
13,TRBJ1-1,TRBV5-4,ASSLETGVTGRAF
11,TRBJ2-1,TRBV7-3,ASSLNSDNEQF
11,TRBJ2-1,TRBV28,ASSSQGSNEQF
16,TRBJ2-3,TRBV11-2,ASSDGLAGGRITDTQY
12,TRBJ2-2,TRBV7-3,ASSSFRVSGELF
13,TRBJ2-3,TRBV7-3,ASSLNGGPADTQY
13,TRBJ1-1,TRBV11-2,ASSLTPTGFGGAF
15,TRBJ1-2,TRBV28,ASSFEIDRGRGYGYT
15,TRBJ1-1,TRBV28,ASSFFMGFRKNTEAF
9,TRBJ2-2,TRBV25-1,AVAGVGELF
13,TRBJ1-6,TRBV6-5,ASSYSRQANSPLH
10,TRBJ2-7,TRBV13,ASSLGTDRQY
14,TRBJ1-2,TRBV5-1,ASSLVRTSPRHGYT
14,TRBJ2-7,TRBV2,ASSESLTSGDYEQY
11,TRBJ2-7,TRBV29-1,SVRGGPNYEQY
14,TRBJ1-5,TRBV15,ATSRDLSGVNQPQH
13,TRBJ1-2,TRBV9,ASSLHQGRSYGYT
12,TRBJ1-5,TRBV6-5,ASSSDEKNQPQH
13,TRBJ2-3,TRBV2,ASSVRRERADTQY
10,TRBJ2-3,TRBV25-1,ASSVRPDTQY
13,TRBJ2-7,TRBV6-1,ASSEGRVPSYEQY